This entry concerns a single T cell receptor (beta chain). Antigen specificity is unknown. CDR3 size: 12 residues. Trimming cost V 6 bases and J 9 bases, with 11 bases left between them. The entry originates in a study of Ad26.COV2.S vaccination and SARS-CoV-2 variants. Study details: Of the COV1001 trial arms, the Ad26.COV2.S arm included the donor. Intramuscular Ad26.COV2.S at 5x10^10 or 1x10^11 viral particles.

Broader study findings: People who got the vaccine or the placebo had similar non-spike TCR breadth.

Libraries were prepared by immunoSEQ multiplex PCR; TCRdb keeps only in-frame clonotypes and omits some of them. The repertoire consists of about 420,000 clones, with 88% occurring once and the leading ten covering 3.6%. Described treatment: roughly 19 received Ad26.COV2.S at low or high dose, single or two shots; 5 received placebo; per-sample allocation not given. All samples were drawn on day 63, counting from the first vaccine or placebo injection. Within Boston, the person who donated was an adult of 18-55 years. The source was peripheral blood, collected in a trial of Ad26.COV2.S vaccine versus placebo. The chain recombines TRBV23-1 with TRBJ2-2; D tentatively fits TRBD1 or TRBD2 (6 bases each). TRBV23-1 qualifies as an ORF whose function is uncertain. This TCR derives from a person between 18 and 59 years old who received the Ad26.COV2.S COVID-19 vaccine or a placebo. DNA of the CDR3: TGCGCCAGCAGACGTCGGGGGCGGGAGCTGTTTTTT. As protein: CASRRRGRELFF.